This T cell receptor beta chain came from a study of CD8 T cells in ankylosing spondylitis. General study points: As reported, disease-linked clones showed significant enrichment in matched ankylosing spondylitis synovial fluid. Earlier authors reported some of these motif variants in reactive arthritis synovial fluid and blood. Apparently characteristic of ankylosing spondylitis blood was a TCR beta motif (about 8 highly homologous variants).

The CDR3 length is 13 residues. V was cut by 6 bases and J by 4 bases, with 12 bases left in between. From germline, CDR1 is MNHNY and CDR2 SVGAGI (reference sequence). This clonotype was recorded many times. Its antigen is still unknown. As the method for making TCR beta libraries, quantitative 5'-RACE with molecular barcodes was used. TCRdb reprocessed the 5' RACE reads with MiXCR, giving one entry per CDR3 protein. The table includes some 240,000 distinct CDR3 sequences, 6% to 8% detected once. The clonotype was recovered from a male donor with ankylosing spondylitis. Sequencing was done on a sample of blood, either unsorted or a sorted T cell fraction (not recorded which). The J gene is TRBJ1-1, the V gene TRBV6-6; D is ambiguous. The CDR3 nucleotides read TGTGCCAGCAGCTCCGGGAGTGGCACTGAAGCTTTCTTT. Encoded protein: CASSSGSGTEAFF.